A selection of T cell receptor beta chains follows, all from one sample in a study of T cell responses to AZD1222 COVID-19 vaccine. Some clones are missing from TCRdb's copy, which holds only in-frame ones; the method was immunoSEQ multiplex PCR. The table shows 150,000 or so clones, with approximately 94% occurring only once. The material was peripheral blood, obtained on day 0 of AZD1222 vaccination. These receptor sequences come from an adult in good health. The CDR3 runs from the conserved cysteine through the conserved F or W. Fields, in order: V gene, J gene, D gene, CDR3 protein. The D gene is left open where the match is weak.

>TRBV2|TRBJ1-1|NA
CASTGAVTEAFF
>TRBV4-1|TRBJ2-2|NA
CASSQVWTGELFF
>TRBV4-2|TRBJ2-1|TRBD2
CASSLGTSGSSYNEQFF
>TRBV6-5|TRBJ1-5|NA
CASSSQGDQPQHF
>TRBV6-5|TRBJ1-4|TRBD1
CASSYSPTGVGEKLFF
>TRBV19|TRBJ1-4|NA
CASQSGLNEKLFF
>TRBV28|TRBJ2-7|TRBD1
CASSLTGQYYEQYF
>TRBV4-1|TRBJ1-5|NA
CASSQAGRGGSNQPQHF
>TRBV5-4|TRBJ1-1|TRBD1
CASSWDRGNTEAFF
>TRBV7-2|TRBJ1-3|NA
CASSLGGLGNTIYF
>TRBV15|TRBJ1-5|TRBD1
CATSRELQGARQPQHF
>TRBV6-5|TRBJ2-5|NA
CASSLGTARETQYF
>TRBV2|TRBJ2-7|NA
CASSPRDISYEQYF
>TRBV27|TRBJ2-3|NA
CASSLPGVSDTQYF
>TRBV5-1|TRBJ1-5|NA
CASSPDPSNQPQHF
>TRBV11-2|TRBJ1-1|NA
CASSTRDDTEAFF
>TRBV3-1/TRBV3-2|TRBJ1-2|TRBD1
CASSTGARNYGYTF
>TRBV10-2|TRBJ2-1|NA
CASRLLGEQFF
>TRBV12-3/TRBV12-4|TRBJ1-2|NA
CASSLEGGVGYTF
>TRBV27|TRBJ2-2|NA
CASSSTYTGELFF
>TRBV19|TRBJ1-2|NA
CASSILNYGYTF
>TRBV5-1|TRBJ2-3|TRBD1
CASSLPGQGGPDTQYF
>TRBV19|TRBJ2-7|TRBD2
CAGRHLSREGYEQYF
>TRBV27|TRBJ1-5|NA
CASSHRDAGQPQHF
>TRBV7-6|TRBJ2-7|NA
CASSLEEAYEQYF
>TRBV3-1/TRBV3-2|TRBJ1-5|NA
CASSQVGAGQPQHF
>TRBV6-5|TRBJ1-1|NA
CASTPIGIMNTEAFF
>TRBV11-3|TRBJ2-1|NA
CASSLSGYNEQFF
>TRBV29-1|TRBJ1-4|TRBD1
CSVEGDRAMRKLFF
>TRBV29-1|TRBJ1-2|NA
CSVGAVDYGYTF
>TRBV19|TRBJ1-4|NA
CASRLGNSPNEKLFF
>TRBV20-1|TRBJ2-7|NA
CSASALLVSSYEQYF
>TRBV7-8|TRBJ2-5|TRBD2
CASSPGTSGNGETQYF
>TRBV19|TRBJ2-5|TRBD2
CASSTGGGRETQYF
>TRBV23-1|TRBJ2-1|TRBD2
CASSPPGLAGDKSYNEQFF
>TRBV6-2/TRBV6-3|TRBJ1-4|NA
CASSQQRYNEKLFF
>TRBV6-4|TRBJ1-2|NA
CASSVAHNYGYTF
>TRBV12-3/TRBV12-4|TRBJ1-1|NA
CASSFEGTPEAFF
>TRBV3-1/TRBV3-2|TRBJ2-3|NA
CASSQLRGFTDTQYF
>TRBV20-1|TRBJ2-7|NA
CSAQTGYEQYF
>TRBV6-5|TRBJ1-1|NA
CASSYSSRGPTEAFF
>TRBV6-5|TRBJ2-7|NA
CASSYSRGHEQYF
>TRBV27|TRBJ1-6|NA
CASAVAQNSPLHF
>TRBV7-2|TRBJ2-7|NA
CASSLGRRVEQYF